The clone carrying this TCR beta chain has just a few counts. Its antigen is undetermined. These data come from a study of T-cell memory formation after mild COVID-19. Trimming took 6 bases from V and 2 from J; bases not matched to a gene: 16. Germline V CDR1 and CDR2: KGHSH, LQKENI. This CDR3 region has 18 residues. Regarding the study as a whole: The CD4+ clones that contracted clustered mainly within CM and EM, and the CD8+ clones concentrated in EMRA.

Constant-segment primers served in 5'RACE that generated TCR alpha and TCR beta cDNA libraries bearing sample barcodes and UMIs. From the 5' RACE reads, TCRdb called clonotypes with MiXCR, one entry per CDR3 protein. This table has roughly 220,000 distinct CDR3 sequences, around 9.1% appearing once. The material sequenced was PBMCs or a T cell subset sorted from them (not recorded which). The chain links TRBV18 to TRBJ1-3; 7 bases agree with TRBD1. This TCR was recovered from a man younger than 30 who had mild COVID-19 (a few samples of this study predate the infection). Cell type and time point are not known. The CDR3 bases are TGTGCCAGCTCGCCTCCGCAGGGGCACAGGGGCGCTGGAAACACCATATATTTT. It yields the protein CASSPPQGHRGAGNTIYF.